These T cell receptor beta chains were read from a single sample in a study of control samples from healthy donors and cancer patients. Sequencing was performed with immunoSEQ multiplex PCR; in TCRdb, only in-frame clones are kept and a portion is missing. This sample carries about 120,000 clones, 88% of them seen once, and the ten largest clones take approximately 2.3%. The sequenced sample was blood. The receptors were sampled from a woman in her sixties or seventies in good health. The CDR3 runs from the conserved cysteine through the conserved F or W. A D gene is named only where the DNA matches it firmly.

J,V,D,CDR3
TRBJ2-7,TRBV10-2,TRBD1,CASTWDRSSYEQYF
TRBJ1-3,TRBV9,-,CASSALKQSSGNTIYF
TRBJ2-2,TRBV11-2,-,CASSLDWGSSGELFF
TRBJ1-1,TRBV13,-,CASIKEANTEAFF
TRBJ1-2,TRBV5-1,TRBD1,CASSLGTAPYGYTF
TRBJ1-3,TRBV19,-,CASSRTGRSGNTIYF
TRBJ2-3,TRBV10-3,-,CAISEELSTDTQYF
TRBJ1-1,TRBV24-1,-,CATSDGDSPEAFF
TRBJ2-2,TRBV9,TRBD1,CASRPGQGNTGELFF
TRBJ1-3,TRBV6-6,TRBD1,CASSRPGQAGNTIYF
TRBJ1-2,TRBV7-8,-,CASSSARQLYGYTF
TRBJ2-1,TRBV5-5,TRBD2,CASSPGLAGAWGFF
TRBJ1-1,TRBV3-1/TRBV3-2,-,CASSQDTGRSEAFF
TRBJ2-2,TRBV27,-,CASSQTSSPGELFF
TRBJ2-7,TRBV6-4,-,CASSARAGTGQTQYF
TRBJ1-4,TRBV18,-,CASSPEWRAGLEKLFF
TRBJ2-5,TRBV21-1,-,CASSKGGDGQETQYF
TRBJ2-7,TRBV7-9,-,CASSSKGPTNEQYF
TRBJ1-5,TRBV10-3,-,CAISEDSFNQPQHF
TRBJ2-7,TRBV7-9,-,CASSRTGLGEQYF
TRBJ1-5,TRBV7-8,-,CASRSFSRGQCMQPQHF
TRBJ2-2,TRBV5-1,-,CASSLGTLANTGELFF
TRBJ1-1,TRBV7-6,-,CASSPLRAPREAFF
TRBJ1-2,TRBV27,-,CASSSTDREYGYTF
TRBJ1-1,TRBV9,-,CASSVTQNTEAFF
TRBJ2-2,TRBV6-5,TRBD2,CASSYTSGGGSGELFF
TRBJ2-3,TRBV2,-,CASSSDRTTDTQYF
TRBJ2-7,TRBV6-1,TRBD2,CASSGSRREGGSYEQYF
TRBJ2-2,TRBV5-1,TRBD1,CASSAGQGTGELFF
TRBJ1-2,TRBV6-6,-,CASSYVANYGYTF
TRBJ2-1,TRBV7-2,TRBD2,CASSLLAGIYNEQFF
TRBJ1-1,TRBV3-1/TRBV3-2,-,CASSQRNTEAFF
TRBJ1-3,TRBV9,TRBD1,CASSAVQGAYGNTIYF
TRBJ2-2,TRBV24-1,-,CATSDLGNGAGELFF
TRBJ2-7,TRBV5-8,-,CASTRGPSYEQYF
TRBJ1-1,TRBV5-6,-,CASSVDRIAPEAFF
TRBJ1-6,TRBV2,-,CASSEFGTSSYNSPLHF
TRBJ1-1,TRBV19,-,CASSIVPGAEAFF
TRBJ2-3,TRBV7-3,-,CASSLRPTDTQYF
TRBJ2-5,TRBV7-8,-,CASSRDIEVGQYF
TRBJ1-3,TRBV19,-,CASSIDAQGRQGNTIYF
TRBJ2-3,TRBV5-1,TRBD2,CASKMAGGEDTQYF
TRBJ2-5,TRBV6-5,TRBD1,CASSYRGRETQYF
TRBJ2-3,TRBV3-1/TRBV3-2,TRBD2,CASSWRGGPPPHADTQYF
TRBJ2-3,TRBV9,TRBD2,CASSLGLAGAGGTQYF
TRBJ2-7,TRBV15,-,CATSSLPGYEQYF
TRBJ2-7,TRBV7-9,TRBD1,CASSPTGGEQYF
TRBJ2-3,TRBV19,TRBD1,CASSARDRAPTDTQYF
TRBJ2-5,TRBV5-6,TRBD2,CASSVSGAGETQYF
TRBJ1-3,TRBV4-3,-,CASSQEEGTSGNTIYF
TRBJ2-2,TRBV7-9,-,CASTNSLLAYTGGELFF
TRBJ2-5,TRBV24-1,TRBD2,CATSDTGLAAQETQYF